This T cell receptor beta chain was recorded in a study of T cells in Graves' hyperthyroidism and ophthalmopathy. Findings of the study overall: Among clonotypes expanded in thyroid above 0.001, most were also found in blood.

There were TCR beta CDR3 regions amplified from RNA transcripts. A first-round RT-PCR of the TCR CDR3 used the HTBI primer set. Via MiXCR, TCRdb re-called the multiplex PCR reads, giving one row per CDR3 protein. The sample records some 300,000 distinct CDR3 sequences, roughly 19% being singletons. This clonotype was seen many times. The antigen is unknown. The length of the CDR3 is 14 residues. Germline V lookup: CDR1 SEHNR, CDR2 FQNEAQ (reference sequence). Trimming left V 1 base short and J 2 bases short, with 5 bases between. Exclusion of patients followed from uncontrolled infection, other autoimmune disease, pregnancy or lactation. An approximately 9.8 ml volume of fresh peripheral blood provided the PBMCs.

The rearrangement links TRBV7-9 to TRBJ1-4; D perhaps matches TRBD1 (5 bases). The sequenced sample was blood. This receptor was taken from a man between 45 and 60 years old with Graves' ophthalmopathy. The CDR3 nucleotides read TGTGCCAGCAGCTTAGGGGGCACTAATGAAAAACTGTTTTTT. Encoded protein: CASSLGGTNEKLFF.